This TCR beta chain is drawn from a study of CD8+ T cells in alopecia areata. Germline V gives CDR1 SGHRS, CDR2 YFSETQ. Trimming removed 4 bases from V and 8 bases from J, with 16 bases in between. The CDR3 loop spans 14 amino acids. The authors extracted RNA and reverse transcribed it into cDNA as the sequencing template. The protocol was immunoSEQ multiplex PCR, while the TCRdb copy is restricted to in-frame clones and leaves out a portion. The sample holds 150,000 to 200,000 clones; over 50% are singletons and the top ten take 14% to 15%. The sequence came from a human donor with alopecia areata. The sample was CD4+ T cells sorted from blood, taken at week 0. V and J are TRBV5-1 and TRBJ2-1, with no clear D. DNA of the CDR3: TGCGCCAGCAGCCCACAGCTTCTTAACGATGAGCAGTTCTTC. Its translation is CASSPQLLNDEQFF.